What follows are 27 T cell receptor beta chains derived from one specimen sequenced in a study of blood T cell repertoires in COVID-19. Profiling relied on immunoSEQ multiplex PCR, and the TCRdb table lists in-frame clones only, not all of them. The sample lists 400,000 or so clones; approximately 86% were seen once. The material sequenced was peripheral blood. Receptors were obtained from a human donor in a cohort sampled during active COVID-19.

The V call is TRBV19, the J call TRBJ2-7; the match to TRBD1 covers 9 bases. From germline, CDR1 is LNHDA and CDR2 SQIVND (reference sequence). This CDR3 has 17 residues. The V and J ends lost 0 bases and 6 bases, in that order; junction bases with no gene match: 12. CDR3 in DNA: TGTGCCAGTAGTATAGATCTCCTCAGGGGACAGGGCGGCGAGCAGTACTTC. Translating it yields CASSIDLLRGQGGEQYF.

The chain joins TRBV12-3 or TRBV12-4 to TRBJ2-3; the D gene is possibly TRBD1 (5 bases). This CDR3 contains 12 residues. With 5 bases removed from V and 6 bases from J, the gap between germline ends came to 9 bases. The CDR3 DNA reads TGTGCCAGCAGTGCAGGGCGGGATACGCAGTATTTT. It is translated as CASSAGRDTQYF.

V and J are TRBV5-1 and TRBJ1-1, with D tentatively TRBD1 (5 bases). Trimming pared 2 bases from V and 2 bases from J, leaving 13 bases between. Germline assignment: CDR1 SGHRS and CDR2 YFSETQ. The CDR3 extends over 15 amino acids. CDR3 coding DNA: TGCGCCAGCAGCTTAATACCGGGGGAAAACACTGAAGCTTTCTTT. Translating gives CASSLIPGENTEAFF.

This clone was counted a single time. The CDR3 nucleotides read TGTGCCTGGAGCGCAGGTACGACAGATACGCAGTATTTT. Translating it yields CAWSAGTTDTQYF. The rearrangement joins TRBV30 to TRBJ2-3; no clear D gene. This CDR3 comprises 13 residues. Germline V gene data show CDR1 as GTSNPN and CDR2 as SVGIG (reference sequence). Between the trimmed V and J ends, which lost 3 bases and 3 bases, there was a span of 10 bases.

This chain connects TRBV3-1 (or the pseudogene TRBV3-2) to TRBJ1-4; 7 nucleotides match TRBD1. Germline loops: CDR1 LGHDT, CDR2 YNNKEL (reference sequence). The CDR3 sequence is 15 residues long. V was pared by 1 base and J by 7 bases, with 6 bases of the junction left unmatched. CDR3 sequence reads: CASSQVTGLGEKLFF. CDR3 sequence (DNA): TGTGCCAGCAGCCAAGTGACAGGGCTCGGTGAAAAACTGTTTTTT.

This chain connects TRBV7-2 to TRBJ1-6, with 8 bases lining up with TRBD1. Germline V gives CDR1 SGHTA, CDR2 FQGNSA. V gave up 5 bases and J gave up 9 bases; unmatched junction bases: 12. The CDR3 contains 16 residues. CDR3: CASSPQGQVSSSPLHF. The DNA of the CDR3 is TGTGCCAGCAGCCCCCAGGGACAGGTTTCTTCTTCACCCCTCCACTTT.

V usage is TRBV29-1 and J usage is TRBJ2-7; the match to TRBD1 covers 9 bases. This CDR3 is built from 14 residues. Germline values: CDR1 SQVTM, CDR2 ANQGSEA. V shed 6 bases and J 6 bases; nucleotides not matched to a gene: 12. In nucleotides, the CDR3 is TGCAGCGTCGCCCCCGGGACAGGGCGTGGCGAGCAGTACTTC. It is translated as CSVAPGTGRGEQYF.

The CDR3 loop reads CAWVRGFNYGYTF. CDR3 DNA: TGTGCCTGGGTTAGGGGATTTAACTATGGCTACACCTTC. The chain couples TRBV30 to TRBJ1-2; D possibly corresponds to TRBD1 (5 bases). The V end lost 5 bases, the J end lost 1 base, and 11 bases lay between the germline ends. This CDR3 is built from 13 residues. The germline V gene has CDR1 GTSNPN and CDR2 SVGIG (reference sequence).

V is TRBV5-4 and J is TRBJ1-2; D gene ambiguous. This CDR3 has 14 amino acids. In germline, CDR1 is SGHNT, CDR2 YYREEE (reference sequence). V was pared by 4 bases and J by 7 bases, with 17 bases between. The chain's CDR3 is CASSREGFGVGYTF. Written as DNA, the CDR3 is TGTGCCAGCAGCCGGGAAGGGTTTGGCGTTGGCTACACCTTC. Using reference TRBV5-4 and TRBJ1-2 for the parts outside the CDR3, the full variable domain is ETGVTQSPTHLIKTRGQQVTLRCSSQSGHNTVSWYQQALGQGPQFIFQYYREEENGRGNFPPRFSGLQFPNYSSELNVNALELDDSALYLCASSREGFGVGYTFGSGTRLTVV.

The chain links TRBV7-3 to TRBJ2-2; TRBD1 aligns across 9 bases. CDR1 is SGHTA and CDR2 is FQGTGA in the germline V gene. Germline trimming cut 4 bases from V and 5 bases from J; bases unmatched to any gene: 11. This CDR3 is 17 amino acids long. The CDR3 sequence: CASSSLGGTGLTGELFF. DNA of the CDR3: TGTGCCAGCAGCTCCCTCGGGGGGACAGGGTTGACCGGGGAGCTGTTTTTT.

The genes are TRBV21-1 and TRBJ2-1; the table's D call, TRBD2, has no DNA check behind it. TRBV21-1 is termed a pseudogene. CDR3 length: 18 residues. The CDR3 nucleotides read TGTGCCAGCACCAAAGGAACCCTTAGTGGGGGGTCCTACAATGAGCAGTTCTTC. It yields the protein CASTKGTLSGGSYNEQFF.

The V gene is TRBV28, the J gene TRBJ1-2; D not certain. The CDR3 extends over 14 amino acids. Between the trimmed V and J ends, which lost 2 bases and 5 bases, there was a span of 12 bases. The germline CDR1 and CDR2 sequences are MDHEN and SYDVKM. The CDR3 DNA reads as TGTGCCAGCAGTTTAATCCGGGTTGAGTATGGCTACACCTTC. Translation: CASSLIRVEYGYTF.

Here the CDR3 DNA reads TGTGCCAGCAGCCCCTGGGACAGACCCTACAATGAGCAGTTCTTC. This gives the protein CASSPWDRPYNEQFF. The V call is TRBV7-3, the J call TRBJ2-1; 7 positions agree with TRBD1. Germline V lookup: CDR1 SGHTA, CDR2 FQGTGA. With 5 bases clipped from V and 2 bases from J, the junction kept 6 bases outside the gene matches. The CDR3 sequence is 15 residues long.

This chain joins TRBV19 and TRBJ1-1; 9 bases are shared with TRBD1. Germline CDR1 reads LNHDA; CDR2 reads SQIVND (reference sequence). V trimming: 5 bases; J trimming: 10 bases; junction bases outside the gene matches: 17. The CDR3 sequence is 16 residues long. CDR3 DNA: TGTGCCAGTAGTCTTAAACGTCCGGGACAGGGCTCTTCAGCTTTCTTT. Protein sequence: CASSLKRPGQGSSAFF.

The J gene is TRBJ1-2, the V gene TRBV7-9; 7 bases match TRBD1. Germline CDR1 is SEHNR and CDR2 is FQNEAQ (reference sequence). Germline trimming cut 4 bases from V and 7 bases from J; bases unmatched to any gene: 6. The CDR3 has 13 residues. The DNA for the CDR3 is TGTGCCAGCAGCTCGACAGGGAATAGTGGCTACACCTTC. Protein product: CASSSTGNSGYTF. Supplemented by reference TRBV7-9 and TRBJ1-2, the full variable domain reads DTGVSQNPRHKITKRGQNVTFRCDPISEHNRLYWYRQTLGQGPEFLTYFQNEAQLEKSRLLSDRFSAERPKGSFSTLEIQRTEQGDSAMYLCASSSTGNSGYTFGSGTRLTVV.

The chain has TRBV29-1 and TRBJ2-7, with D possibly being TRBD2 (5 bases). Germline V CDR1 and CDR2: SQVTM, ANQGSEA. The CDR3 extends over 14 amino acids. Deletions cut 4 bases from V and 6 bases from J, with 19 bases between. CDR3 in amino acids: CSVVKAEGLFEQYF. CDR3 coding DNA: TGCAGCGTTGTGAAGGCGGAAGGACTTTTCGAGCAGTACTTC.

The CDR3 coding sequence is TGTGCCAGTAGTATCAAGGGGCGCTATGGCTACACCTTC. This gives the protein CASSIKGRYGYTF. The chain carries TRBV19 and TRBJ1-2; tentative D call: TRBD1 (5 bases). V lost 3 bases and J 4 bases, leaving 9 bases between the germline ends. The CDR3 totals 13 residues. In germline, CDR1 is LNHDA, CDR2 SQIVND (reference sequence).

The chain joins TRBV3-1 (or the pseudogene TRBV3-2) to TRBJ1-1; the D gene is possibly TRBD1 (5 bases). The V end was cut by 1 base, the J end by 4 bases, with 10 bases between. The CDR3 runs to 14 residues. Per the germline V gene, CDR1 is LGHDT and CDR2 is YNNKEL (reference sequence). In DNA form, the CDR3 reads TGTGCCAGCAGCCAAGCGGGGGTCCTCACTGAAGCTTTCTTT. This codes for CASSQAGVLTEAFF.

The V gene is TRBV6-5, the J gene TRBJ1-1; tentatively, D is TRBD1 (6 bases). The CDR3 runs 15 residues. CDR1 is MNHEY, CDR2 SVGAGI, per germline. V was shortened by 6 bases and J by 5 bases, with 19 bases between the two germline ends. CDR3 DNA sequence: TGTGCCAGCAGGCCAAGGGGCAGGGGTGAGACTGAAGCTTTCTTT. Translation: CASRPRGRGETEAFF.

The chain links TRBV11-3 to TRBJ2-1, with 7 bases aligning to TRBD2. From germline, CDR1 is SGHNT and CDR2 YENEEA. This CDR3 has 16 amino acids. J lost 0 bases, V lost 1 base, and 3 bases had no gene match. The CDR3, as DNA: TGTGCCAGCAGCTTAGGCACTAGCGACTCCTACAATGAGCAGTTCTTC. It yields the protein CASSLGTSDSYNEQFF.

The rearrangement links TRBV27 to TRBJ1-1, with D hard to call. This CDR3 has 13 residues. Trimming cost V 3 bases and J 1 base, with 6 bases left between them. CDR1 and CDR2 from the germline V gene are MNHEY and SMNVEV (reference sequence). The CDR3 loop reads CASSFLRNTEAFF. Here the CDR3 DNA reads TGTGCCAGCAGTTTCCTCCGGAACACTGAAGCTTTCTTT.

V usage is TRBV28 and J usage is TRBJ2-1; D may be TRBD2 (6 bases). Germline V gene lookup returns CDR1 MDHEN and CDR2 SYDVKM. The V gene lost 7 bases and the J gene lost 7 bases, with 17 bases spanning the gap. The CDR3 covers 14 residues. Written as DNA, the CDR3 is TGTGCCAGCATAGGGGAAGGAGGGAGGAATGAGCAGTTCTTC. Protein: CASIGEGGRNEQFF.

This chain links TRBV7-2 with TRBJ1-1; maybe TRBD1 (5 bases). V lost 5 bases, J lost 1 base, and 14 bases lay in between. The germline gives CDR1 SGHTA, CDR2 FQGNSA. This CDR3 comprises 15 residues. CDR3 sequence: CASSPEGWTNTEAFF. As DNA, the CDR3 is TGTGCCAGCAGCCCGGAGGGGTGGACGAACACTGAAGCTTTCTTT.

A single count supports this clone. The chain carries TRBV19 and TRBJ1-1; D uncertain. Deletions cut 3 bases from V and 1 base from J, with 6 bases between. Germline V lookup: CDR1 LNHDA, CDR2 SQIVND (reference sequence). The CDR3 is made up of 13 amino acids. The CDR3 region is CASSIRRNTEAFF. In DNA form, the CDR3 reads TGTGCCAGTAGTATCCGTAGGAACACTGAAGCTTTCTTT. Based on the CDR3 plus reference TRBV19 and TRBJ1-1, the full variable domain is DGGITQSPKYLFRKEGQNVTLSCEQNLNHDAMYWYRQDPGQGLRLIYYSQIVNDFQKGDIAEGYSVSREKKESFPLTVTSAQKNPTAFYLCASSIRRNTEAFFGQGTRLTVV.

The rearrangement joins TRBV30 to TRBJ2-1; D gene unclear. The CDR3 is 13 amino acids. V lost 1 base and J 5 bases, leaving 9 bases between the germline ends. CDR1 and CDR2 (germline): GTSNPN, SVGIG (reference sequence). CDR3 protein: CAWSESRHNEQFF. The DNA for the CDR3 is TGTGCCTGGAGTGAAAGCAGGCACAATGAGCAGTTCTTC.

Written as DNA, the CDR3 is TGCAGCGTTGTACAGAGCTCTGGAAACACCATATATTTT. It yields the protein CSVVQSSGNTIYF. J is TRBJ1-3 and V is TRBV29-1; D is undetermined. Trimming took off 4 bases at V and 0 bases at J, with 7 bases between the two ends. The CDR3 contains 13 residues. CDR1 and CDR2 (germline): SQVTM, ANQGSEA.

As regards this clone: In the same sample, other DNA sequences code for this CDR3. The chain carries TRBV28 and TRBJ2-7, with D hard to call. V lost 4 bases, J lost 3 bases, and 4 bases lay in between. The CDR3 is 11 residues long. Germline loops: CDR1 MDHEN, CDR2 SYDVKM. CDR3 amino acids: CASSSFYEQYF. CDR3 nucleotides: TGTGCCAGCAGTTCGTTCTACGAGCAGTACTTC.